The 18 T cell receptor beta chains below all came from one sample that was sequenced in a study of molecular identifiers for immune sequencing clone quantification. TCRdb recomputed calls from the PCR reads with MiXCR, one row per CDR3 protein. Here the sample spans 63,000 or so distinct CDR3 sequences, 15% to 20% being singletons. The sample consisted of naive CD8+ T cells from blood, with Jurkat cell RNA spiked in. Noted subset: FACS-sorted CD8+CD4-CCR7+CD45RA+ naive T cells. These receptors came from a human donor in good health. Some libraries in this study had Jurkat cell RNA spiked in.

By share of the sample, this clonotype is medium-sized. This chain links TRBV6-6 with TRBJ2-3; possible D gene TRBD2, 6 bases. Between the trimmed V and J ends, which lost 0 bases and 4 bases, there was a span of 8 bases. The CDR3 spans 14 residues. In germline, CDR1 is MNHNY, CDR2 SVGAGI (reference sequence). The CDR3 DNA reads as TGTGCCAGCAGTTACTCTGGGGAGGCAGATACGCAGTATTTT. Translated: CASSYSGEADTQYF.

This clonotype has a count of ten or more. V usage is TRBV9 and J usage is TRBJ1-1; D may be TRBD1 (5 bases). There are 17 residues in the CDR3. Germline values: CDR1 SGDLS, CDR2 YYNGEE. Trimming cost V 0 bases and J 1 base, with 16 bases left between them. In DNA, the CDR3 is TGTGCCAGCAGCGTAGGGTCGGGGAGCAGGGCGAACACTGAAGCTTTCTTT. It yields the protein CASSVGSGSRANTEAFF.

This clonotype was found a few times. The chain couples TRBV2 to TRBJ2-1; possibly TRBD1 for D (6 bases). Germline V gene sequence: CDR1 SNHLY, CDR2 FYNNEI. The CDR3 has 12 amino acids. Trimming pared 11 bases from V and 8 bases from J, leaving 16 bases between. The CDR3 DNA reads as TGTGCCGGAAATGAGGGGGAAGATGAGCAGTTCTTC. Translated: CAGNEGEDEQFF.

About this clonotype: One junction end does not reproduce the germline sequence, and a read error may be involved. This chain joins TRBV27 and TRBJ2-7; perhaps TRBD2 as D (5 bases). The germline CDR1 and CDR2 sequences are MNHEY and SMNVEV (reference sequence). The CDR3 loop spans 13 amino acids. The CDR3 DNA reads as TGTACCAGCAGTTTCGAAGGCGGGTACGAGCAGTACTTC. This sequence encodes CTSSFEGGYEQYF.

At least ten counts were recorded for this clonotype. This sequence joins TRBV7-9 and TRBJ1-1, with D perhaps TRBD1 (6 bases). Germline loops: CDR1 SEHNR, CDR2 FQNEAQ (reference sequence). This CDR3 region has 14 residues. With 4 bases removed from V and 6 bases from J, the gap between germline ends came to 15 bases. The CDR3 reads CASSSTNRQAEAFF. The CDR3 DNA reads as TGTGCCAGCAGCTCCACCAACCGACAGGCTGAAGCTTTCTTT.

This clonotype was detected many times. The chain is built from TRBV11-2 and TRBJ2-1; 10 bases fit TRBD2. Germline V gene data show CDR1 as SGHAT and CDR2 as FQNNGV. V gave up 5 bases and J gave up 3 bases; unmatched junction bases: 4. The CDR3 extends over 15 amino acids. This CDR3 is CASSLTSGNYNEQFF. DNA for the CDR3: TGTGCCAGCAGCCTTACTAGCGGGAACTACAATGAGCAGTTCTTC.

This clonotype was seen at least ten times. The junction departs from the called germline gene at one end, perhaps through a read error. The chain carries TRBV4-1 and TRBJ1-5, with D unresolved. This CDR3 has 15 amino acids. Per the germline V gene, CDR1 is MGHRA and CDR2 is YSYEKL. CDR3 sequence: CASSQDISSNQPQHF. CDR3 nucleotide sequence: TGCGCCAGCAGCCAAGATATAAGTAGCAATCAACCCCAGCATTTT.

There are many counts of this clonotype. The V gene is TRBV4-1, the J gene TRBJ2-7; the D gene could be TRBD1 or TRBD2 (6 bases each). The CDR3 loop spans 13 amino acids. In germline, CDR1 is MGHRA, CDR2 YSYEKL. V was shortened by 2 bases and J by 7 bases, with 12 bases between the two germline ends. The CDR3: CASSQTQGREQYF. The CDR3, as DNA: TGCGCCAGCAGCCAAACCCAGGGGAGGGAGCAGTACTTC.

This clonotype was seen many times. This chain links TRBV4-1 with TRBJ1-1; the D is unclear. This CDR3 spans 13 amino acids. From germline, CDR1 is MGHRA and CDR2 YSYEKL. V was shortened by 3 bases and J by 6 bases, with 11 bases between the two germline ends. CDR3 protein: CASSHEGYAEAFF. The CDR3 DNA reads TGCGCCAGCAGCCACGAAGGGTACGCTGAAGCTTTCTTT.

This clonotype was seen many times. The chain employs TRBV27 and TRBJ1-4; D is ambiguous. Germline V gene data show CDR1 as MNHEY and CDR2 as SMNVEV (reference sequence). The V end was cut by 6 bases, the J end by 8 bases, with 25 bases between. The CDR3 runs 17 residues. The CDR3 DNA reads TGTGCCAGCAGCTTCATCGCGGGCAACACCCGCGGGGAAAAACTGTTTTTT. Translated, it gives CASSFIAGNTRGEKLFF.

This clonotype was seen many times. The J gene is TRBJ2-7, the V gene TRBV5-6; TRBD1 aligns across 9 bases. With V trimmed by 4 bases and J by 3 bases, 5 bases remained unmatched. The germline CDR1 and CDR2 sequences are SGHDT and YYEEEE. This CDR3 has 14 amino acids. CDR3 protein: CASSPGQGDYEQYF. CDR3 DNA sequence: TGTGCCAGCAGCCCGGGACAGGGAGACTACGAGCAGTACTTC.

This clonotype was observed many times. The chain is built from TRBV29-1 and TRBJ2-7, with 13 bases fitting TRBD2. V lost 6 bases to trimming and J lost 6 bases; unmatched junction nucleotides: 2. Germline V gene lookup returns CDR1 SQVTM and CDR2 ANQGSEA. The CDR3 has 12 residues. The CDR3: CSVRTSGGEQYF. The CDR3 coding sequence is TGCAGCGTGCGGACTAGCGGGGGCGAGCAGTACTTC.

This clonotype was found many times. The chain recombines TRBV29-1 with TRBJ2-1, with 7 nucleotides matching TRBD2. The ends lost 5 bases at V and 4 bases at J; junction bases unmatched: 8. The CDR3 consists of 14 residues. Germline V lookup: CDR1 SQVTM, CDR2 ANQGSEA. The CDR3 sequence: CSVLGGSGYNEQFF. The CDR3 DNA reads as TGCAGCGTTTTGGGGGGGAGCGGATACAATGAGCAGTTCTTC.

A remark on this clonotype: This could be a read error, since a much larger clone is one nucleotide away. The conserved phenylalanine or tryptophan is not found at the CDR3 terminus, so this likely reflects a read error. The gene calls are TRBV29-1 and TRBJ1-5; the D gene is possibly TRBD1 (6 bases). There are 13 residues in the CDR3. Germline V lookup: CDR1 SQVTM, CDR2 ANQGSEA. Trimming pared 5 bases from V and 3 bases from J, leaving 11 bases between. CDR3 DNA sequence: TGCAGCGTTCGACAGGAACCCAATCAGCCCCAGCATTCT. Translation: CSVRQEPNQPQHS.

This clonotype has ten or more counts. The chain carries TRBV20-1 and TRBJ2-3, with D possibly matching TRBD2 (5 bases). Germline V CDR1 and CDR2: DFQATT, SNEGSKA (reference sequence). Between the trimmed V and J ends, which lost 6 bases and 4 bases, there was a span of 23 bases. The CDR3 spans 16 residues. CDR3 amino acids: CSANDGKFFSSDTQYF. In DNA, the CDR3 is TGCAGTGCGAACGACGGGAAATTCTTTAGTTCAGATACGCAGTATTTT.

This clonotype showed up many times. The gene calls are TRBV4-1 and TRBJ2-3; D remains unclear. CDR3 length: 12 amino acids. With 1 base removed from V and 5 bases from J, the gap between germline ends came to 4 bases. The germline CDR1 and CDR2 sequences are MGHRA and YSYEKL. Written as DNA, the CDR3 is TGCGCCAGCAGCCAAGTTCTAGATACGCAGTATTTT. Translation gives CASSQVLDTQYF.

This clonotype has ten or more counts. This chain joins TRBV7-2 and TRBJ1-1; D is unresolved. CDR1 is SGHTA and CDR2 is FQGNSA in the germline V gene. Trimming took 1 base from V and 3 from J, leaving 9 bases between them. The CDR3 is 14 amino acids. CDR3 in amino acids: CASSLVPWDTEAFF. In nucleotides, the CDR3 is TGTGCCAGCAGCTTAGTCCCGTGGGACACTGAAGCTTTCTTT.

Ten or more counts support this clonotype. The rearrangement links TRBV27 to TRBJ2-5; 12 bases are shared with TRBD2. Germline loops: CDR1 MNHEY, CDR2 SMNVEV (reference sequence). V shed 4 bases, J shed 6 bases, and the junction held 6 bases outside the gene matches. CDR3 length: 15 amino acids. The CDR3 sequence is CASSSGLAGLKTQYF. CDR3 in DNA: TGTGCCAGCAGTTCGGGACTAGCGGGCTTGAAGACCCAGTACTTC.